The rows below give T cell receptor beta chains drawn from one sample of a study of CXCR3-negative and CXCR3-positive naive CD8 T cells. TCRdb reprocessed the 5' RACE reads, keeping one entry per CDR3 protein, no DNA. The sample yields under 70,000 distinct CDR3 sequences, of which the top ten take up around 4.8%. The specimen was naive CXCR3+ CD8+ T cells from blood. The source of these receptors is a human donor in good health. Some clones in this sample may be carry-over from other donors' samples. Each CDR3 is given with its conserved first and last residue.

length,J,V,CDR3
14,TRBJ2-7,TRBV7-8,CASSLQGGSYEQYF
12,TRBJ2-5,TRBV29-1,CSVVAGGETQYF
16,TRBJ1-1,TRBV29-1,CSVEGEGRGLYIEAFF
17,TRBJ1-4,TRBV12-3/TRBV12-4,CDSSLGPGGDEYEKLFF
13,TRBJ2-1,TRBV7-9,CASSLDLASGEFF
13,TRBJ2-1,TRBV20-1,CSARLAGDNEQFF
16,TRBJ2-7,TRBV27,CASSPLTGSNSYEQYF
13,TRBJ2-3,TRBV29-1,CSVENRDTDTQYF
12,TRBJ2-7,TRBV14,CASSPWGYEQYF
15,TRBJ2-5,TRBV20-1,CSARPPTEIQETQYF
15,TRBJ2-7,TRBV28,CASSRGTGQGYEQHF
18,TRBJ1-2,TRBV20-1,CSARETDSYARPGWGYTF
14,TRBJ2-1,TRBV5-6,CASSVTINYNEQFF
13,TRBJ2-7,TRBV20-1,CSAYSSGTYEQYF
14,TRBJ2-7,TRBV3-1,CASSPTRNPYEQYF
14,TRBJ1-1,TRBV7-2,CASTHGTSGGEAFF
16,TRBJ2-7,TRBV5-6,CASSLMLAGPSYEQYF
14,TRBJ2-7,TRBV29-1,CSVSGTVSSYEQYF
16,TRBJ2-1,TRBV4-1,CASSLSGTSGRNEQFF
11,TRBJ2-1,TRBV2,CASSEVNEQYF
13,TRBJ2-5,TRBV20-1,CSWSGSLEETQYF
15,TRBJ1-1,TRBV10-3,CAISESTAGESEAFF
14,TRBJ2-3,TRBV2,CASGLAGTTDTQYF
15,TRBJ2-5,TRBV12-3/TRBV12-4,CASSLWGTGPETQYF
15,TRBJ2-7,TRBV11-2,CASSAVGGAVYEQYF
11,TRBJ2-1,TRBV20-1,CSARQANEQFF
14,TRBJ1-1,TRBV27,CASSLSAANTEAFF
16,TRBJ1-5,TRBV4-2,CASSQVRIQGSQPQHF
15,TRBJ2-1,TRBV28,CASSLGAPSYNEQFF
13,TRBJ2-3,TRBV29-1,CSVVGGAVLGQYF
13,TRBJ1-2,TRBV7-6,CASSLGQDYGYTF
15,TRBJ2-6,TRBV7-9,CASSLDETGANVLTF
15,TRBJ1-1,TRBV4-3,CASSQGRGLLTEAFF
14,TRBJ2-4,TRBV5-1,CASSLGENRNIQYF
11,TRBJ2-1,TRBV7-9,CASRQANEQFF
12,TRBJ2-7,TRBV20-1,CSAARWSYEQYF
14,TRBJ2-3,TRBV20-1,CSARVQERTDTQYF
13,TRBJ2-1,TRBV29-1,CSVEEEWDNEQFF
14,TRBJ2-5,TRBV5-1,CASSLETDQETQYF
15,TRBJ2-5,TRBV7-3,CASSLTLGSEETQYF
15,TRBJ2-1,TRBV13,CASSLDGSGVDEQFF
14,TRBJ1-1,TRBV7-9,CASSKGQMNTEAFF
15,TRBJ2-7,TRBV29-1,CSATTGLSGIYEQYF
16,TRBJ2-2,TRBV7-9,CASSLWPSLRPGELFF
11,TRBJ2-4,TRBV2,CASSPKNIQYF
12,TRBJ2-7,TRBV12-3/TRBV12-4,CASTRDRDEQYF
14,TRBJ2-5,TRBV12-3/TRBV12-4,CASSGLAVQETQYF
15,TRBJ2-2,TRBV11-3,CASSPEAANTGELFF
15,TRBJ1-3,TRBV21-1,CASSNGLSGGNTIYF
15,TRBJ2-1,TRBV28,CASSLRPGQHNEQFF
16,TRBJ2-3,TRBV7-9,CASSPWTGGATDTQYF
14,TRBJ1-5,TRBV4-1,CASSLDRGVQPQHF
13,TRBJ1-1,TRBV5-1,CASSAGYYTEAFF